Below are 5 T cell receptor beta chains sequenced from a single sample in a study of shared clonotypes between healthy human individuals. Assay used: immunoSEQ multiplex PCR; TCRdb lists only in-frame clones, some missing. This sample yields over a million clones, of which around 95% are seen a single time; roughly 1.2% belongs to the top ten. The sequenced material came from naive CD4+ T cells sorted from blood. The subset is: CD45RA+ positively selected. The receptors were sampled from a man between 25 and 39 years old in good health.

The CDR3 loop reads CASSDREGVGNQPQHF. CDR3 nucleotides: TGCGCCAGCAGTGACCGCGAAGGGGTCGGCAATCAGCCCCAGCATTTT. V usage is TRBV10-2 and J usage is TRBJ1-5, with a possible D match to TRBD1 (5 bases). Per germline, CDR1 WSHSY and CDR2 SAAADI. Trimming removed 3 bases at V and 2 bases at J, with 14 bases between. The CDR3 has 16 amino acids.

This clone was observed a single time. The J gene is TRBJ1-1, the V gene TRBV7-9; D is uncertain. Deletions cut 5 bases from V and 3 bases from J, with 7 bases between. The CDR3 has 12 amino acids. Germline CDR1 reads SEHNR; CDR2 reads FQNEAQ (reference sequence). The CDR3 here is CASSVRDTEAFF. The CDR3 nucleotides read TGTGCCAGCAGCGTAAGGGACACTGAAGCTTTCTTT.

In DNA, the CDR3 is TGTGCCAGCAGCGAAGCCTGGGTGGCTAGCTCTTTCACAGATACGCAGTATTTT. This gives the protein CASSEAWVASSFTDTQYF. This chain joins TRBV7-3 and TRBJ2-3; perhaps TRBD2 as D (5 bases). The germline V gene encodes CDR1 SGHTA and CDR2 FQGTGA. The CDR3 has 18 residues. Trimming shortened V by 5 bases and J by 2 bases, and 23 bases separated the two germline ends.

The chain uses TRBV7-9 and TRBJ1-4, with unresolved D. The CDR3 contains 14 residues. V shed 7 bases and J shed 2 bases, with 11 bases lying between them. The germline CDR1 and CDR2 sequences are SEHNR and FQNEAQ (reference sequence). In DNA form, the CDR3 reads TGTGCCAGCATTGGCGAGGCTACTAATGAAAAACTGTTTTTT. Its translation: CASIGEATNEKLFF.

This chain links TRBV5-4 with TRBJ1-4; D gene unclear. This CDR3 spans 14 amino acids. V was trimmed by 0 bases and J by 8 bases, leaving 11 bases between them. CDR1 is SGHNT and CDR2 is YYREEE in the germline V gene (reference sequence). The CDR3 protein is CASSLVGSWEKLFF. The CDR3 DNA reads TGTGCCAGCAGCTTGGTGGGGAGTTGGGAAAAACTGTTTTTT.